These 9 T cell receptor beta chains came from one sample sequenced in a study of T cell repertoires in cytomegalovirus infection. Each CDR3 protein gets one entry after TCRdb re-called the reads with MiXCR. The profile covers some 280,000 distinct CDR3 sequences, with about an eighth appearing a single time and 7% to 9.5% taken by the ten largest. The sequenced sample consisted of PBMCs. The receptors shown here come from a human donor in good health (CMV status not recorded). Some clones in this sample may be carry-over from other donors' samples.

The chain combines TRBV7-9 with TRBJ2-7, with 12 positions matching TRBD2. The CDR3 covers 16 residues. V lost 5 bases to trimming and J lost 3 bases; unmatched junction nucleotides: 8. CDR1 is SEHNR and CDR2 is FQNEAQ in the germline V gene (reference sequence). This CDR3 is CASSPMTSGSFYEQYF. The CDR3 DNA reads as TGTGCCAGCAGCCCAATGACTAGCGGGAGTTTCTACGAGCAGTACTTC. The full variable domain, in which reference TRBV7-9 and TRBJ2-7 provide the parts outside the CDR3, is DTGVSQNPRHKITKRGQNVTFRCDPISEHNRLYWYRQTLGQGPEFLTYFQNEAQLEKSRLLSDRFSAERPKGSFSTLEIQRTEQGDSAMYLCASSPMTSGSFYEQYFGPGTRLTVT.

This clonotype was observed a few times. The rearrangement joins TRBV7-9 to TRBJ1-2; 7 nucleotides align to TRBD1. The CDR3 runs 13 residues. Germline-derived CDR1 and CDR2 are SEHNR and FQNEAQ (reference sequence). The V and J ends lost 6 bases and 3 bases, in that order; junction bases with no gene match: 4. The CDR3 DNA follows: TGTGCCAGCAGTTATGGGACAGACTATGGCTACACCTTC. Amino acids: CASSYGTDYGYTF.

This clonotype was recorded at least ten times. V and J are TRBV5-8 and TRBJ2-7; 9 bases align to TRBD1. Germline CDR1 reads SGHTS; CDR2 reads YDEGEE. The CDR3 spans 16 residues. With V trimmed by 2 bases and J by 6 bases, 12 bases remained unmatched. The CDR3 region is CASSLPWDREEREQYF. The CDR3 DNA follows: TGTGCCAGCAGCTTACCTTGGGACAGGGAGGAACGCGAGCAGTACTTC.

As for this clonotype: One base away lies a much larger clone, so this may be a sequencing read error. The V call is TRBV7-2, the J call TRBJ2-1; the match to TRBD2 covers 11 bases. Germline-derived CDR1 and CDR2 are SGHTA and FQGNSA. V shed 5 bases, J shed 9 bases, and the junction held 9 bases outside the gene matches. The CDR3 consists of 15 residues. The DNA of the CDR3 is TGTGCCAGCAGCCTGACTAGCGGGATCGGAACTGAGCAGTTCTTC. Protein product: CASSLTSGIGTEQFF.

The chain carries TRBV20-1 and TRBJ2-7; 11 nucleotides agree with TRBD2. The CDR3 is 14 residues long. Germline lookup yields CDR1 DFQATT and CDR2 SNEGSKA (reference sequence). Losses at the gene ends were 6 bases for V and 2 bases for J; bases not matched to a gene: 6. Here the CDR3 DNA reads TGCAGTGCCCCTTATAGCGGGAGGGCCTACGAGCAGTACTTC. Translation: CSAPYSGRAYEQYF.

This clonotype was seen at least ten times. The chain combines TRBV7-2 with TRBJ2-2, with D possibly matching TRBD2 (5 bases). Germline values: CDR1 SGHTA, CDR2 FQGNSA. Trimming took off 5 bases at V and 5 bases at J, with 15 bases between the two ends. This CDR3 comprises 15 residues. DNA of the CDR3: TGTGCCAGCAGCCATCGGACTTCGGGAACCGGGGAGCTGTTTTTT. This encodes CASSHRTSGTGELFF. The variable domain in full, with the rest retrieved from reference TRBV7-2 and TRBJ2-2, is GAGVSQSPSNKVTEKGKDVELRCDPISGHTALYWYRQSLGQGLEFLIYFQGNSAPDKSGLPSDRFSAERTGGSVSTLTIQRTQQEDSAVYLCASSHRTSGTGELFFGEGSRLTVL.

The V and J genes are TRBV14 and TRBJ2-5; D is possibly TRBD2 (5 bases). The V gene's germline CDR1 is SGHDN and CDR2 FVKESK. The CDR3 runs to 13 residues. Between the trimmed V and J ends, which lost 4 bases and 5 bases, there was a span of 11 bases. DNA for the CDR3: TGTGCCAGCAGCCTGGACTTCTGGGAGACCCAGTACTTC. Its translation: CASSLDFWETQYF.

This clonotype was observed a few times. V is TRBV7-4 and J is TRBJ2-7; 7 bases align to TRBD2. CDR3 size: 14 residues. CDR1 is SGHVT and CDR2 is SQSDAQ in the germline V gene. Unmatched junction bases numbered 7, after V lost 5 bases and J lost 3 bases. Here the CDR3 DNA reads TGTGCCAGCAGCAGCGGGGTGATGGACTACGAGCAGTACTTC. It yields the protein CASSSGVMDYEQYF.

The chain recombines TRBV19 with TRBJ1-5; D possibly corresponds to TRBD1 (5 bases). V lost 9 bases, J lost 12 bases, and 18 bases lay in between. The CDR3 runs 12 residues. Germline V gene lookup returns CDR1 LNHDA and CDR2 SQIVND (reference sequence). The CDR3 DNA sequence: TGTGCCAGCCAAGGGCCAGGGCGGCTCCAGCATTTT. It specifies CASQGPGRLQHF.